This TCR beta chain was captured by sequencing in a study of T cell responses to AZD1222 COVID-19 vaccine. The table came from immunoSEQ multiplex PCR; TCRdb's copy has only in-frame clones and leaves some out. Among 110,000 or so clones listed, around 90% were seen once. Comment on this clone: Its antigen is not identified.

V gave up 5 bases and J gave up 3 bases, with 17 bases separating them. The length of the CDR3 is 16 residues. In germline, CDR1 is SGHTA, CDR2 FQGTGA. Notes on the study in general: Targets within unmutated variant regions were reportedly found for nearly half of spike-specific TCRs. Spike-wide coverage was observed for vaccine-associated CD4 TCRs, with dominant responses at 160-218 and 743-854.

This sequence originates from an adult who received the MenACWY meningococcal vaccine as a control. V usage is TRBV7-3 and J usage is TRBJ2-1; D possibly corresponds to TRBD2 (6 bases). Source: peripheral blood, taken 28 days after the second dose of the MenACWY control vaccine. The CDR3 reads CASSPLLGGDYNEQFF. CDR3 nucleotides: TGTGCCAGCAGCCCGCTTTTAGGCGGGGACTACAATGAGCAGTTCTTC.